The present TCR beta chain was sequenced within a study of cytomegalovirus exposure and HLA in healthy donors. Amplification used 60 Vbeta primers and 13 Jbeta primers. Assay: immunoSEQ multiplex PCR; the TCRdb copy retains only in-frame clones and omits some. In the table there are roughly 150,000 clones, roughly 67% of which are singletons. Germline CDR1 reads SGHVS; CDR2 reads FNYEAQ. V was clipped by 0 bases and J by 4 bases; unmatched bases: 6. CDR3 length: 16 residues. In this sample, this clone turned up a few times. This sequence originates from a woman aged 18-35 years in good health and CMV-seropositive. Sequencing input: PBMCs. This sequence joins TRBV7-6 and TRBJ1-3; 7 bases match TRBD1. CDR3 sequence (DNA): TGTGCCAGCAGCTTAGCGAGGGGGCAGACGGGAAACACCATATATTTT. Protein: CASSLARGQTGNTIYF. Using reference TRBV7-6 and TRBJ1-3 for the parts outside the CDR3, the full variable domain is GAGVSQSPRYKVTKRGQDVALRCDPISGHVSLYWYRQALGQGPEFLTYFNYEAQQDKSGLPNDRFSAERPEGSISTLTIQRTEQRDSAMYRCASSLARGQTGNTIYFGEGSWLTVV.